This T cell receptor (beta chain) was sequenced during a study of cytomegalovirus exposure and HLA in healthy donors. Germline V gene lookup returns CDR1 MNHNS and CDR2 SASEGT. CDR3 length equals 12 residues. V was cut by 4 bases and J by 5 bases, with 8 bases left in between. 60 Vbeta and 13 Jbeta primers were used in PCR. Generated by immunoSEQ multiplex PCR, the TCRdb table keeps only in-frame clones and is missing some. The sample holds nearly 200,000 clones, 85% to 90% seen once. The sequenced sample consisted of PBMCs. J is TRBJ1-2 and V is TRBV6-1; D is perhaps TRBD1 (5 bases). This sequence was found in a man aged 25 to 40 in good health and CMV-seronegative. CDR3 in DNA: TGTGCCAGCAGTGGCAGGGTGTATGGCTACACCTTC. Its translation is CASSGRVYGYTF.